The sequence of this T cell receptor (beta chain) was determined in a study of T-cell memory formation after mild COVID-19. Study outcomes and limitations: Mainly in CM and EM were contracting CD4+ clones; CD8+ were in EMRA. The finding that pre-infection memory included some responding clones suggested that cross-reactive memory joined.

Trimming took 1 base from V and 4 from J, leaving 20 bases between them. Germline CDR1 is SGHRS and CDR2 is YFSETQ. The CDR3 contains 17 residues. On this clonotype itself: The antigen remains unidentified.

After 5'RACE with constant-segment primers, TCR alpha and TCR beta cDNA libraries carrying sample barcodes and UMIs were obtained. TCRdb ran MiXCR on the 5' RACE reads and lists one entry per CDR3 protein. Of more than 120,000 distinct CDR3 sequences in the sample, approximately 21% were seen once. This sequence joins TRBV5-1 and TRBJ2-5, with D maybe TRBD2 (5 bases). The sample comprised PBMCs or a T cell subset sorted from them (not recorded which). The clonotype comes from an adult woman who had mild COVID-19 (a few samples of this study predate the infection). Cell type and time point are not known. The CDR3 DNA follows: TGCGCCAGCAGCTTGTTGGTGACCCTAGCATCGGGAGAGACCCAGTACTTC. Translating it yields CASSLLVTLASGETQYF.